The T cell receptor beta chain described here comes from a study of human T cells and chemical hapten exposure. Overall study: Doses of diphenylcyclopropenone went to the patients' scalps weekly throughout the roughly 25-week study.

Trimming stripped 7 bases from V and 7 bases from J, with 11 bases between. This CDR3 spans 11 amino acids. CDR1 is MNHEY, CDR2 SVGEGT, per germline. The time point denotes: pre-sensitization, week 0. Treatment: therapeutic diphenylcyclopropenone sensitization with weekly scalp DPC. Every patch test was put on after a blood sample was taken. TCRdb reprocessed the RACE reads with MiXCR, giving one entry per CDR3 protein. Among roughly 100,000 distinct CDR3 sequences listed, around 12% were seen once. The chain uses TRBV6-2 or TRBV6-3 and TRBJ2-7; perhaps TRBD1 as D (5 bases). The TCR comes from a woman in her 50s with alopecia areata. Some clones in this sample may be carry-over from other donors' samples. The material was whole blood, obtained in connection with sensitization to the hapten diphenylcyclopropenone (DPC). Written as DNA, the CDR3 is TGTGCCAGCACATCAGGGTTGGAGCAGTACTTC. This sequence encodes CASTSGLEQYF.